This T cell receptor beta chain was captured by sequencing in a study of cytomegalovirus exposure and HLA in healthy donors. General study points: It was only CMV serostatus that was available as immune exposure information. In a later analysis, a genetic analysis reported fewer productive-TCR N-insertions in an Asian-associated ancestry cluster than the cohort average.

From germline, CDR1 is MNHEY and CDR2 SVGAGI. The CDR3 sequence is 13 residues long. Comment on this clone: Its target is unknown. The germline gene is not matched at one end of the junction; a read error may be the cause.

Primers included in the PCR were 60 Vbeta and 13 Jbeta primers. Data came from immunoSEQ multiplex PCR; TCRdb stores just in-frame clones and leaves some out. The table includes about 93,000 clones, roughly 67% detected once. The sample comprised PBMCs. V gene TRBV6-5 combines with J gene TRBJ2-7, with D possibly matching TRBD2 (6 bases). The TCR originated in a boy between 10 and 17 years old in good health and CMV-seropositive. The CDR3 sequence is CATSRGSGYEQYF. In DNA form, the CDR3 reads TGTGCCACCAGTCGGGGTAGCGGCTACGAGCAGTACTTC.